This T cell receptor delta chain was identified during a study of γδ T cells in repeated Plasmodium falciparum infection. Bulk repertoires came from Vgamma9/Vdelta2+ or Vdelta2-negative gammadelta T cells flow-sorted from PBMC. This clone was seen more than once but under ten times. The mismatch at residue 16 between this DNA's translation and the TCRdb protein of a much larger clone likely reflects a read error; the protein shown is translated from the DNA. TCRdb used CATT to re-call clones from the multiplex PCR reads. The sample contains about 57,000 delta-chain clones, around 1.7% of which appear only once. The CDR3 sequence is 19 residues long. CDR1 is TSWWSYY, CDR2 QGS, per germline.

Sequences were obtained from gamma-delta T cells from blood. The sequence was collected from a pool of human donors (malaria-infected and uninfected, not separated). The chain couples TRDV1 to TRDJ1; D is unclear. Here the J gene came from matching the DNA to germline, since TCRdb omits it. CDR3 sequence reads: CALGELVGIGRKQADRLIF. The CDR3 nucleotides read TGTGCTCTTGGGGAACTAGTTGGTATTGGGCGGAAACAAGCCGATAGACTCATCTTT.